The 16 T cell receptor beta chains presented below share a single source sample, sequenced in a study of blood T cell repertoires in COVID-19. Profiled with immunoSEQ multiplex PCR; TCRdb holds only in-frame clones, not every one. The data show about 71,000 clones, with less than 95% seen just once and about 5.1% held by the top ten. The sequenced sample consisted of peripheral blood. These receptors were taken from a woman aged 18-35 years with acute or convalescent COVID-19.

CDR3 amino acids: CASSVTADGAYEQYF. CDR3 DNA sequence: TGTGCCAGCAGCGTAACTGCCGACGGGGCCTACGAGCAGTACTTC. V usage is TRBV9 and J usage is TRBJ2-7; possible D gene TRBD2, 5 bases. Trimming took off 1 base at V and 2 bases at J, with 13 bases between the two ends. The CDR3 is 15 amino acids. The germline CDR1 and CDR2 sequences are SGDLS and YYNGEE.

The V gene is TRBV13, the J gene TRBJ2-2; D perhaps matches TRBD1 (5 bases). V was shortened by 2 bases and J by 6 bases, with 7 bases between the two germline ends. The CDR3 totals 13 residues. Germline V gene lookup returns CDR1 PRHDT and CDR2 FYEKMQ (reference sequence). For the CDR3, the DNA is TGTGCCAGCAGCTTATGGGGCGCCGGGGAGCTGTTTTTT. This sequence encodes CASSLWGAGELFF.

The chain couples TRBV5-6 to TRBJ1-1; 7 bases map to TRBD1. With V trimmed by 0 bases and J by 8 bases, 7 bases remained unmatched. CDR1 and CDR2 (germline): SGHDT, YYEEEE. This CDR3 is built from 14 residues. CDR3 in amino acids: CASSLGDSAREAFF. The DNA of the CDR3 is TGTGCCAGCAGCTTGGGGGACAGCGCCAGGGAAGCTTTCTTT.

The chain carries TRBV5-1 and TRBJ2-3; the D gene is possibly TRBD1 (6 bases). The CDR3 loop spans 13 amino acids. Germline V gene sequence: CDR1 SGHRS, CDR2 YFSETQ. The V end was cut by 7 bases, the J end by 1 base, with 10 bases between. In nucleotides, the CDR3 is TGCGCCAGCGGCAGGGGAGGCACAGATACGCAGTATTTT. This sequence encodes CASGRGGTDTQYF.

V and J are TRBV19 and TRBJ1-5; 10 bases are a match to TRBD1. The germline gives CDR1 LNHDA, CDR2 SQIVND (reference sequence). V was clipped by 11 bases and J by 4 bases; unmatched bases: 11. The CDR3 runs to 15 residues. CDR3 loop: CASKGDRGVNQPQHF. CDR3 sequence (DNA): TGTGCCTCAAAGGGGGACAGGGGAGTGAATCAGCCCCAGCATTTT.

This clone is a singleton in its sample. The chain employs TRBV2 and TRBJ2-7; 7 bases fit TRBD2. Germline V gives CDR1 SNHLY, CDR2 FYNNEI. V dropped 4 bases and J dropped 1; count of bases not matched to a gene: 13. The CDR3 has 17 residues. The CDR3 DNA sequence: TGTGCCAGCAGTGCCCGACAAGCGGGACGATCATCCTACGAGCAGTACTTC. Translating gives CASSARQAGRSSYEQYF.

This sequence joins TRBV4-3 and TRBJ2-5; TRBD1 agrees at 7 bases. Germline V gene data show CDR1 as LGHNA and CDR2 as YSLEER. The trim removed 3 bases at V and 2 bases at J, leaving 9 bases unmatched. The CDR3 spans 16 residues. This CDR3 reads CASSQGPGQIQETQYF. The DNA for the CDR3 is TGCGCCAGCAGCCAGGGGCCGGGACAGATTCAAGAGACCCAGTACTTC.

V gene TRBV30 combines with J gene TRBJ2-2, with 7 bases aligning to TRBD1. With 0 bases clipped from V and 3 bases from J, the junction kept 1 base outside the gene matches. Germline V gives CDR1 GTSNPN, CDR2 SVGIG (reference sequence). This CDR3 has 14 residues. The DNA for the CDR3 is TGTGCCTGGAGTGTTCAGGGGGACACCGGGGAGCTGTTTTTT. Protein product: CAWSVQGDTGELFF.

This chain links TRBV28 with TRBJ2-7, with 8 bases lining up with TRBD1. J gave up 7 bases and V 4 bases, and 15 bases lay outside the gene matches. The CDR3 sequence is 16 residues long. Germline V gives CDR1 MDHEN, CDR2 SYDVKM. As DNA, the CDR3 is TGTGCCAGCAGTTCCCTCCGCCAGGGGGCTAGGGGAGAGCAGTACTTC. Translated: CASSSLRQGARGEQYF.

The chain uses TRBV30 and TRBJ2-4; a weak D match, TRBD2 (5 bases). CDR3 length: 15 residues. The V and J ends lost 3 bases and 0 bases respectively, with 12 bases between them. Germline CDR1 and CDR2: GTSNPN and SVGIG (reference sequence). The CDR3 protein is CAWSPTSGAKNIQYF. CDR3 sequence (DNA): TGTGCCTGGAGCCCAACAAGCGGAGCCAAAAACATTCAGTACTTC.

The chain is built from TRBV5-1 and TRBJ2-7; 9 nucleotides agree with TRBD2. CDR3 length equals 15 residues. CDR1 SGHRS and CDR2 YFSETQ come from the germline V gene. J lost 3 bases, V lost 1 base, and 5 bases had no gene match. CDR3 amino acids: CASSLYSGGFYEQYF. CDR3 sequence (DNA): TGCGCCAGCAGCTTGTACAGCGGGGGGTTCTACGAGCAGTACTTC.

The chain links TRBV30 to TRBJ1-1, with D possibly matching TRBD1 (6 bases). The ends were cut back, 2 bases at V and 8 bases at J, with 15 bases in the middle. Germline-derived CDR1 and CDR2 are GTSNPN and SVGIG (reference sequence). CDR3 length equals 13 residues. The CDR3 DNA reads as TGTGCCTGGAGTATCTCGGGGGGGGCGGAAGCTTTCTTT. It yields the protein CAWSISGGAEAFF.

The CDR3 reads CASSWGDSRPLTGELFF. CDR3 DNA: TGCGCCAGCAGCTGGGGGGACTCTCGGCCGCTTACCGGGGAGCTGTTTTTT. J is TRBJ2-2 and V is TRBV5-1; perhaps TRBD2 as D (6 bases). V was trimmed by 3 bases and J by 5 bases, leaving 20 bases between them. This CDR3 comprises 17 residues. In germline, CDR1 is SGHRS, CDR2 YFSETQ.

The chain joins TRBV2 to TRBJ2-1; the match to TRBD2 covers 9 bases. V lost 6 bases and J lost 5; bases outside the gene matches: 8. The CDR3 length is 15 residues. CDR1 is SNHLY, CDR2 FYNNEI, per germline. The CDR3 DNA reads TGTGCCAGCAGGACAGCGGGGGGCCCCCACAATGAGCAGTTCTTC. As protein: CASRTAGGPHNEQFF.

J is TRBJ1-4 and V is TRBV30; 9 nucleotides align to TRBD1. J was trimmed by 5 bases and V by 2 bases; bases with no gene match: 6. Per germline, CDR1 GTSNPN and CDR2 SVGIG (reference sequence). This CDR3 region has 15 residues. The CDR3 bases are TGTGCCTGGAGTACCCGGGACAGGGTAAATGAAAAACTGTTTTTT. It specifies CAWSTRDRVNEKLFF.

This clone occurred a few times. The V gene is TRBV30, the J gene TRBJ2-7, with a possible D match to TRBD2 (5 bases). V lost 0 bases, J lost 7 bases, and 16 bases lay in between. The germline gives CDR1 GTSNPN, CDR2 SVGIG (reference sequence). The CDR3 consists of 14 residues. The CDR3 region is CAWSVVGLAGEQYF. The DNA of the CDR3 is TGTGCCTGGAGTGTGGTAGGGCTAGCTGGGGAGCAGTACTTC.